This T cell receptor (beta chain) was identified during a study of vaccination effects on CD4 cells after COVID-19 (dated 2022 in TCRdb). Some background on the complete study: Across the study, the median time from the second dose to post-vaccine sampling was 72 days (range 14 to 241). Cultures from other donors in the study were sequenced with the Oncomine TCR Beta short-read assay on an Illumina iSeq 100. Altogether, nine to ten COVID-19 convalescent patients and several SARS-CoV-2-naive healthy vaccine recipients made up the full study. SARS-CoV-2 spike-specific CD4+ TCR repertoires were compared before and after mRNA vaccination in COVID-19 convalescent patients and in infection-naive vaccine recipients. The paper as a whole reports these results and caveats: In healthy vaccine recipients, vaccine-induced clones were almost all SARS-CoV-2 mono-reactive, with only 1 of 255 cross-reactive with common cold coronaviruses. Clones induced by infection and clones induced by vaccination both contracted markedly at late timepoints after vaccination, which fits with T cell responses waning over time. The study was limited by a small number of convalescent patients and lacked early post-infection timepoints.

The method behind the library was the immunoSEQ multiplex PCR assay. DNA from the CD4+ T cells that had been cultured and isolated underwent TCR beta CDR3 sequencing. From the authors' description of their analysis: The analysis removed non-productive TCR sequences, trimmed reads to the CDR3 region, and retained only CDR3s that were 7 or more amino acids long. The MANAFEST web app was used to pick out antigen-specific clonotypes by comparing their expansion in peptide wells with that in reference cultures. To be called positive, a clone needed expansion at FDR<0.05 compared with the reference and with all other wells, an odds ratio greater than 5, and a frequency greater than 0.1% in two replicate wells. Cross-reactive clonotypes were defined as significantly expanded in SARS-CoV-2 spike wells and in at least one common cold coronavirus spike condition. CDR3 similarity was assessed by Levenshtein distance using the stringdist R package, and unrooted trees were constructed with ape in R 3.6.1. TCRdb holds this immuneACCESS table with in-frame rearrangements only. Some clones are missing; in checked studies, unresolved V genes explain under half, and the rest has no known cause. That table is the source of V, J and clone size, and D and trimming were worked out from the DNA. The sample table shows more than 12,000 clones, and 72% are seen once. 8.5% to 10% of the sample is held by the ten biggest clonotypes.

Based on the germline V gene (reference sequence), the CDR1 and CDR2 sequences are SGHNT and YYREEE. The CDR3 goes from the cysteine to the phenylalanine over 14 residues. The CDR3 DNA has 42 bases and is translated from base 1. Cut back by 1 base and 1 base, the V and J ends lie 8 bases apart. The ViraFEST assay stimulated PBMC with viral peptide pools and then used TCR sequencing to identify antigen-specific CD4+ T cell clonotypes by expansion. After less than 13 days of culture, CD4+ T cells were isolated with the EasySep CD4+ T cell isolation kit. Two doses of either the BNT162b2 or the mRNA-1273 mRNA SARS-CoV-2 vaccine were administered to participants. The absence of prior SARS-CoV-2 infection in healthy vaccine recipients was confirmed by negative nucleocapsid antibodies before and after vaccination. Each well held some 1.9 million PBMC cultured in IMDM containing roughly 5.1% human AB serum, roughly 9.6 IU/ml IL-2 and gentamicin, along with around 9.1 ug/ml peptides. Half of the culture medium was replaced with fresh IL-2-containing medium on days 3 and 7. Unless otherwise noted, each peptide stimulation condition was cultured in triplicate wells. PBMC were separated from whole blood using Ficoll-Paque Plus gradient centrifugation and were then either cryopreserved at -140C or used fresh. The spike proteins of SARS-CoV-2 and of the common cold coronaviruses HCoV-NL63, HCoV-OC43 and HCoV-229E were spanned by overlapping peptide pools. The QIAamp micro DNA kit was used to extract genomic DNA from the cultured CD4+ T cells.

As to this clone: What this receptor recognizes is not known. One base away there is no much larger clone; base qualities are not given.

The rearrangement combines TRBV5-4 with TRBJ1-2; confidence is insufficient to name the D gene. The starting material was CD4+ T cells from PBMCs cultured with SARS-CoV-2 spike peptides, obtained after COVID-19 vaccination. The sample's cell subset or site label, decoded: SARS-CoV-2 spike overlapping peptide pool stimulation. This TCR was recovered from a human donor who received a COVID-19 vaccine. The CDR3 reads CASSLNQDNYGYTF. The DNA sequence reads TGTGCCAGCAGCTTGAACCAGGATAACTATGGCTACACCTTC.